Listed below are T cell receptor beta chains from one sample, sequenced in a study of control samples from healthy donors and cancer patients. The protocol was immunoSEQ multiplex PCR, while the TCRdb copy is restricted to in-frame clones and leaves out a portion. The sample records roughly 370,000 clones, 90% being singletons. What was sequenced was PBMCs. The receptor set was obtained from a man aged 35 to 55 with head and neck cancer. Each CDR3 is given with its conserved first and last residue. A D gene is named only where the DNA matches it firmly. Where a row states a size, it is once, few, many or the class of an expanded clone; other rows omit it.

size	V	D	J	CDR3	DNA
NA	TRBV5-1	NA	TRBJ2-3	CASSLDWRSSTDTQYF	TGCGCCAGCAGCTTGGATTGGCGGTCTAGCACAGATACGCAGTATTTT
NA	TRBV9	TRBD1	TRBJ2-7	CASSVSDRGISYEQYF	TGTGCCAGCAGCGTAAGCGACAGGGGAATCTCCTACGAGCAGTACTTC
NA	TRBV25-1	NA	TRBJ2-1	CASSELGDEQFF	TGTGCCAGCAGTGAATTGGGTGATGAGCAGTTCTTC
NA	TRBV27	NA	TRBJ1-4	CASSPTNSIPNEKLFF	TGTGCCAGCAGTCCGACGAACAGTATCCCTAATGAAAAACTGTTTTTT
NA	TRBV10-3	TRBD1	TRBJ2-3	CAISPGQGLADTQYF	TGTGCCATCAGCCCGGGACAGGGGTTGGCAGATACGCAGTATTTT
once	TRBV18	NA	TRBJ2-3	CASSSFGPPADTQYF	TGTGCCAGCTCATCGTTTGGTCCTCCCGCAGATACGCAGTATTTT
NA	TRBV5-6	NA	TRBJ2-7	CASSLGGVVYEQYF	TGTGCCAGCAGCTTGGGAGGGGTGGTTTACGAGCAGTACTTC
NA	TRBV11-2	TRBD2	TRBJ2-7	CACLRNPGGEQYF	TGTGCCTGCTTGCGGAACCCGGGGGGCGAGCAGTACTTC
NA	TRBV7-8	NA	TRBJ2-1	CASSSNALASNEQFF	TGTGCCAGCAGCTCGAATGCCCTAGCTTCTAATGAGCAGTTCTTC
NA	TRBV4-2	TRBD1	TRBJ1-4	CASSQGARGEKLFF	TGTGCCAGCAGCCAAGGGGCCAGGGGGGAAAAACTGTTTTTT